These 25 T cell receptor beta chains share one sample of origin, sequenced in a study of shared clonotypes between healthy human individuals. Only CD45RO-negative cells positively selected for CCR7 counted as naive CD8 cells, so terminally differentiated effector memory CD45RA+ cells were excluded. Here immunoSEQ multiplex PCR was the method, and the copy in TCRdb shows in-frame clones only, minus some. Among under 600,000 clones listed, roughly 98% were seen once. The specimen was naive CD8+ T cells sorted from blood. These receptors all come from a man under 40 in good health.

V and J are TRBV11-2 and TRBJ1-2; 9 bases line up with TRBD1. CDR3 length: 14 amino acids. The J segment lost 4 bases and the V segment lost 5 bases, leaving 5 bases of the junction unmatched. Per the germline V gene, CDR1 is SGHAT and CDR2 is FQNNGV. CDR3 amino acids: CASSTPGQGYGYTF. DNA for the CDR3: TGTGCCAGCAGCACACCGGGACAGGGCTATGGCTACACCTTC.

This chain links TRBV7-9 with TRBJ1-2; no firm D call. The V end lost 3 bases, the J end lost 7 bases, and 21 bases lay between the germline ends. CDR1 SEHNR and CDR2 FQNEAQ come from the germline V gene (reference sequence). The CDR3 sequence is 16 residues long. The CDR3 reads CASSFRGIDNSFGYTF. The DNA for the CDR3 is TGTGCCAGCAGCTTCCGGGGTATTGATAACTCGTTTGGCTACACCTTC.

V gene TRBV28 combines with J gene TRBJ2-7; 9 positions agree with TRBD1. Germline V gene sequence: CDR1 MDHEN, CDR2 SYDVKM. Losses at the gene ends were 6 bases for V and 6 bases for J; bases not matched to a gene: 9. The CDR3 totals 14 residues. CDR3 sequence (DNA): TGTGCCAGCAGAATGGAGGGACAGGGCAGCGAGCAGTACTTC. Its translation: CASRMEGQGSEQYF.

CDR3 region: CASSLAGTASYEQYF. The CDR3, as DNA: TGTGCCAGCAGCTTAGCCGGGACGGCCTCCTACGAGCAGTACTTC. The chain has TRBV7-2 and TRBJ2-7; either TRBD1 or TRBD2 may supply D (5 bases each). The germline gives CDR1 SGHTA, CDR2 FQGNSA. V lost 0 bases and J 0 bases, leaving 9 bases between the germline ends. The CDR3 runs 15 residues.

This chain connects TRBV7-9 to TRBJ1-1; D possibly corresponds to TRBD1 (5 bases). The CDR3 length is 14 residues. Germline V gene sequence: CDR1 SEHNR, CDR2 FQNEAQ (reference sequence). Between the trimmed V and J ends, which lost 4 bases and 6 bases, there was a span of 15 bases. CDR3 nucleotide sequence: TGTGCCAGCAGCTGGGGACCGGGGGGGTCTGAAGCTTTCTTT. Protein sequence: CASSWGPGGSEAFF. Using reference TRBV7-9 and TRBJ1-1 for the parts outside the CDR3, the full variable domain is DTGVSQNPRHKITKRGQNVTFRCDPISEHNRLYWYRQTLGQGPEFLTYFQNEAQLEKSRLLSDRFSAERPKGSFSTLEIQRTEQGDSAMYLCASSWGPGGSEAFFGQGTRLTVV.

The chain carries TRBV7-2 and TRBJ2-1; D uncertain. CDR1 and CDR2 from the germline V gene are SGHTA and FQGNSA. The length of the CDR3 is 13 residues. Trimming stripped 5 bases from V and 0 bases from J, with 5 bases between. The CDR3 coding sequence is TGTGCCAGCAGCATGAGCTCCTACAATGAGCAGTTCTTC. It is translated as CASSMSSYNEQFF.

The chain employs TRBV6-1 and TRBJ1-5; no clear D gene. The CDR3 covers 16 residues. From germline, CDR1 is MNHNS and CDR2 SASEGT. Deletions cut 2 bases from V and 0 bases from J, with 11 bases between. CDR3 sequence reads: CASSEWVGVSNQPQHF. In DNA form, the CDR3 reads TGTGCCAGCAGTGAATGGGTGGGCGTTAGCAATCAGCCCCAGCATTTT.

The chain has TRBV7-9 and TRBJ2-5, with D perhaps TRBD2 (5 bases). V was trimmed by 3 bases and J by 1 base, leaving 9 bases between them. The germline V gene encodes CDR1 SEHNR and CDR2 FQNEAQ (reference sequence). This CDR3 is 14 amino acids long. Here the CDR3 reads CASSFGVLQETQYF. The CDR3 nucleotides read TGTGCCAGCAGCTTCGGGGTCCTCCAAGAGACCCAGTACTTC.

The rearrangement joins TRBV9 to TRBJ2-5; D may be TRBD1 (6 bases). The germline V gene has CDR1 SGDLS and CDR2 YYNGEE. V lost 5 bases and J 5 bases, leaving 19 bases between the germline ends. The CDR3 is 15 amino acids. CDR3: CASSDTGTPGETQYF. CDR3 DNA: TGTGCCAGCAGTGACACAGGGACCCCCGGGGAGACCCAGTACTTC.

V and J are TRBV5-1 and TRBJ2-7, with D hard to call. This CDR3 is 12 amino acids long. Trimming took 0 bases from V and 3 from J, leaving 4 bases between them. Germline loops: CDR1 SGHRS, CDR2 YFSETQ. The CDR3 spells CASSLADYEQYF. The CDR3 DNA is TGCGCCAGCAGCTTGGCCGACTACGAGCAGTACTTC.

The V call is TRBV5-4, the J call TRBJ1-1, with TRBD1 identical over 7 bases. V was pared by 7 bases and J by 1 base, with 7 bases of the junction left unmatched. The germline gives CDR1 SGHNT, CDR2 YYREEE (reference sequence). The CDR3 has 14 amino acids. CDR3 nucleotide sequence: TGTGCCAGCTTTTTTCAGGGGGGGAACACTGAAGCTTTCTTT. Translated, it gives CASFFQGGNTEAFF.

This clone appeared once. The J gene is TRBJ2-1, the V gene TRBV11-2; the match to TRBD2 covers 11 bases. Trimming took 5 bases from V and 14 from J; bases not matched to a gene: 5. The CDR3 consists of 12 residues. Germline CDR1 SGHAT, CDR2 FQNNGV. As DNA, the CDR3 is TGTGCCAGCAGCAATAGCGGGAGGGCCGAGTTCTTC. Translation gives CASSNSGRAEFF.

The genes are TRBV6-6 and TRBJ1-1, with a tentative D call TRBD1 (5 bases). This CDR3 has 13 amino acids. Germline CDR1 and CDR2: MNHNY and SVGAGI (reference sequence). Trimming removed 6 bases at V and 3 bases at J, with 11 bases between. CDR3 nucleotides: TGTGCCAGCAGGTCCGGGGCCTACACTGAAGCTTTCTTT. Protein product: CASRSGAYTEAFF.

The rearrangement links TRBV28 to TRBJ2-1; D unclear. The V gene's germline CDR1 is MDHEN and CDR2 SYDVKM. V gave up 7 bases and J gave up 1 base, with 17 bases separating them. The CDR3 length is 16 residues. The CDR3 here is CASTMGYARSYNEQFF. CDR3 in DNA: TGTGCCAGCACTATGGGATACGCGAGGTCCTACAATGAGCAGTTCTTC.

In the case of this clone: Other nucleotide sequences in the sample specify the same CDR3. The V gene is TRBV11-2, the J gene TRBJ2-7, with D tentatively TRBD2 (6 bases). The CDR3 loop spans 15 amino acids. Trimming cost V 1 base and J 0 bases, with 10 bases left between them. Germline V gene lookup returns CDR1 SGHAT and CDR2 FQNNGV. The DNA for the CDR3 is TGTGCCAGCAGCTTAGTTGCGGGGAGCTCCTACGAGCAGTACTTC. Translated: CASSLVAGSSYEQYF.

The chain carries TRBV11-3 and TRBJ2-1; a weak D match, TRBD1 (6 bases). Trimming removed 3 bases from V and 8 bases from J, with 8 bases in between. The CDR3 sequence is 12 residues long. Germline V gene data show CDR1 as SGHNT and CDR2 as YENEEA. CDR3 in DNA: TGTGCCAGCAGCTTGGACAGTTATGAGCAGTTCTTC. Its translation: CASSLDSYEQFF.

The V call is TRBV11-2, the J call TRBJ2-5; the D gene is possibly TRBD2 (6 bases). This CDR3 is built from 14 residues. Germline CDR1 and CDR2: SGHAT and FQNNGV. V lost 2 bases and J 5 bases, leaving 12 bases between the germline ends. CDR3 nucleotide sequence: TGTGCCAGCAGCTTATTCGGGGGAGCGGAGACCCAGTACTTC. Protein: CASSLFGGAETQYF.

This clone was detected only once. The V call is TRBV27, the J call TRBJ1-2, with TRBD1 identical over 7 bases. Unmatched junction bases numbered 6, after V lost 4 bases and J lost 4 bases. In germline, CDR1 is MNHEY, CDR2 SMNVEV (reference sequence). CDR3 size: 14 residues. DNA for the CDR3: TGTGCCAGCAGTTATACAGGGGTTGGCTATGGCTACACCTTC. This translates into CASSYTGVGYGYTF.

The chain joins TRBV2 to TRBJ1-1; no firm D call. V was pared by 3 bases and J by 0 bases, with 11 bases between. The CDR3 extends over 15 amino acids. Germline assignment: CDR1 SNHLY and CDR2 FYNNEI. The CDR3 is CASSERPTLNTEAFF. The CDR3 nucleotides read TGTGCCAGCAGTGAGAGGCCTACCTTGAACACTGAAGCTTTCTTT.

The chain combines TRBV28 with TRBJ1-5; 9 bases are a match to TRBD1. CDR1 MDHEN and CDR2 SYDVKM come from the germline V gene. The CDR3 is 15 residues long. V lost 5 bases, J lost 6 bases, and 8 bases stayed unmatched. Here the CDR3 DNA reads TGTGCCAGCAGTGTCCAACAGGGGGCGGTTCAGCCCCAGCATTTT. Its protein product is CASSVQQGAVQPQHF.

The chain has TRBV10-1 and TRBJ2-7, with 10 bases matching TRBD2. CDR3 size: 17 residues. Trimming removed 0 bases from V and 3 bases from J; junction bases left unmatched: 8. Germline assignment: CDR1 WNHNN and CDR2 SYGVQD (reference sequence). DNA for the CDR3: TGCGCCAGCAGTGAGTCCTTAGCGGGAGGCCGCTACTACGAGCAGTACTTC. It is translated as CASSESLAGGRYYEQYF.

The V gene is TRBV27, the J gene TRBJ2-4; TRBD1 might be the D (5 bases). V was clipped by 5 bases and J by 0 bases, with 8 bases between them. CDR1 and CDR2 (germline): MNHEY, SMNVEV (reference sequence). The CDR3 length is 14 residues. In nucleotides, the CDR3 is TGTGCCAGCAGTAAGGGGTCAGCCAAAAACATTCAGTACTTC. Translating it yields CASSKGSAKNIQYF.

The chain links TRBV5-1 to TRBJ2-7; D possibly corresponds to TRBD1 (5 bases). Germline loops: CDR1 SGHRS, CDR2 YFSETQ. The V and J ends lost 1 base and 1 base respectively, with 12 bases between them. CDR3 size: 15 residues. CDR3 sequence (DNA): TGCGCCAGCAGCTTGTGGTCGTCAGGGTCCTACGAGCAGTACTTC. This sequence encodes CASSLWSSGSYEQYF.

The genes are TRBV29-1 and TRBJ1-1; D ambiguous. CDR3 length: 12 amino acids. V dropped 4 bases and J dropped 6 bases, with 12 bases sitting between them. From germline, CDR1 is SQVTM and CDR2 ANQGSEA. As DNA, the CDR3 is TGCAGCGTTGGAAGAGAAGGTCCTGAAGCTTTCTTT. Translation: CSVGREGPEAFF.

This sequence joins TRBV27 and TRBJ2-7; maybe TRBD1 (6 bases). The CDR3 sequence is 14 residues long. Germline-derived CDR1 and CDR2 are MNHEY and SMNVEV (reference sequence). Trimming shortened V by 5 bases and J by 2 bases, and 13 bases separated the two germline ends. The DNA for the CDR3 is TGTGCCAGCAGTCAACTCGGACAGACCTACGAGCAGTACTTC. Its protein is CASSQLGQTYEQYF.